The 19 T cell receptor beta chains reported below all come from one sample, sequenced in a study of human T cells and chemical hapten exposure. TCRdb re-analysed the RACE reads in MiXCR, keeping a single row per CDR3 protein. The sample contains some 190,000 distinct CDR3 sequences, approximately 20% of which appear only once. As for time point: patch test 1, 2 weeks after DPC sensitization. Noted treatment: therapeutic diphenylcyclopropenone sensitization with weekly scalp DPC. The sequencing used whole blood, collected in connection with sensitization to the hapten diphenylcyclopropenone (DPC). Receptors originate from a woman between 45 and 65 years old with alopecia areata. Some clones in this sample may be carry-over from other donors' samples.

The chain joins TRBV6-5 to TRBJ1-2; 9 nucleotides line up with TRBD1. This CDR3 spans 13 amino acids. CDR1 is MNHEY, CDR2 SVGAGI, per germline. The trim removed 6 bases at V and 8 bases at J, leaving 7 bases unmatched. CDR3 sequence (DNA): TGTGCCAGCAGATTACAGGGGGCTGGGGGCTACACCTTC. Translated: CASRLQGAGGYTF.

This clonotype came up a few times. The chain has TRBV28 and TRBJ2-1; D call uncertain. This CDR3 comprises 14 residues. Germline V gives CDR1 MDHEN, CDR2 SYDVKM. The V and J ends lost 6 bases and 5 bases respectively, with 14 bases between them. CDR3 loop: CASRAPLGNNEQFF. CDR3 sequence (DNA): TGTGCCAGCAGGGCCCCCTTGGGGAACAATGAGCAGTTCTTC.

This clonotype was counted between two and nine times. V and J are TRBV30 and TRBJ1-5; 7 bases are a match to TRBD1. Germline CDR1 and CDR2: GTSNPN and SVGIG (reference sequence). With V trimmed by 0 bases and J by 2 bases, 7 bases remained unmatched. The CDR3 runs 16 residues. The CDR3 sequence is CAWSVRTGSRNQPQHF. In DNA form, the CDR3 reads TGTGCCTGGAGTGTAAGGACAGGTTCTCGCAATCAGCCCCAGCATTTT. The full variable domain, with the rest looked up from reference TRBV30 and TRBJ1-5, is SQTIHQWPATLVQPVGSPLSLECTVEGTSNPNLYWYRQAAGRGLQLLFYSVGIGQISSEVPQNLSASRPQDRQFILSSKKLLLSDSGFYLCAWSVRTGSRNQPQHFGDGTRLSIL.

This clonotype was detected a few times. The chain joins TRBV15 to TRBJ2-3; D might be TRBD2 (5 bases). There are 16 residues in the CDR3. Trimming cost V 0 bases and J 0 bases, with 10 bases left between them. CDR1 and CDR2 from the germline V gene are LNHNV and YYDKDF (reference sequence). This chain's CDR3 is CATSRDHPGSTDTQYF. The CDR3 DNA follows: TGTGCCACCAGCAGAGATCATCCGGGAAGCACAGATACGCAGTATTTT. Using reference TRBV15 and TRBJ2-3 for the parts outside the CDR3, the full variable domain is DAMVIQNPRYQVTQFGKPVTLSCSQTLNHNVMYWYQQKSSQAPKLLFHYYDKDFNNEADTPDNFQSRRPNTSFCFLDIRSPGLGDTAMYLCATSRDHPGSTDTQYFGPGTRLTVL.

This clonotype was detected ten times or more. This chain uses TRBV12-3 or TRBV12-4 with TRBJ1-5, with 7 positions matching TRBD1. This CDR3 spans 14 amino acids. V dropped 7 bases and J dropped 3; count of bases not matched to a gene: 6. CDR3 in DNA: TGTGCCAGCACCGGACAGGAGAACAATCAGCCCCAGCATTTT. Translated, it gives CASTGQENNQPQHF.

The CDR3 nucleotides are TGCAGTGCTAGCATCCTGAGCGGGAGAATGGGCCCACATGAGCAGTTCTTC. Translating gives CSASILSGRMGPHEQFF. The J gene is TRBJ2-1, the V gene TRBV20-1, with 8 nucleotides matching TRBD2. The germline gives CDR1 DFQATT, CDR2 SNEGSKA (reference sequence). The CDR3 totals 17 residues. V lost 3 bases, J lost 8 bases, and 18 bases stayed unmatched.

This clonotype occurred a few times. The chain uses TRBV12-3 or TRBV12-4 and TRBJ1-1, with no clear D. This CDR3 has 12 residues. V lost 2 bases and J 9 bases, leaving 10 bases between the germline ends. CDR3 loop: CASSLNRVQAFF. In DNA, the CDR3 is TGTGCCAGCAGTTTAAATCGAGTGCAAGCTTTCTTT.

V is TRBV7-6 and J is TRBJ2-3; unclear D gene. Germline CDR1 is SGHVS and CDR2 is FNYEAQ. This CDR3 is built from 12 residues. Trimming cost V 6 bases and J 2 bases, with 6 bases left between them. The CDR3 DNA reads as TGTGCCAGCAGTTGGATCACAGATACGCAGTATTTT. It specifies CASSWITDTQYF.

The chain recombines TRBV6-5 with TRBJ2-5; the match to TRBD2 covers 7 bases. Germline CDR1 is MNHEY and CDR2 is SVGAGI. The CDR3 spans 17 residues. Germline trimming cut 0 bases from V and 4 bases from J; bases unmatched to any gene: 11. The CDR3 loop reads CASSYSLSKTSRETQYF. The CDR3 region has the DNA TGTGCCAGCAGTTACTCCTTATCCAAGACTAGCAGAGAGACCCAGTACTTC.

This clonotype was seen only a few times. V is TRBV6-6 and J is TRBJ2-7, with D possibly being TRBD2 (5 bases). The length of the CDR3 is 14 residues. Germline V gene sequence: CDR1 MNHNY, CDR2 SVGAGI (reference sequence). The V and J ends lost 7 bases and 7 bases respectively, with 20 bases between them. Here the CDR3 reads CASKLIEGVREQYF. The CDR3 DNA follows: TGTGCCAGCAAGCTGATAGAGGGAGTTAGGGAGCAGTACTTC.

CDR3 DNA sequence: TGCAGTGCTACACCGGGACTGTATAGCAATCAGCCCCAGCATTTT. This gives the protein CSATPGLYSNQPQHF. V and J are TRBV20-1 and TRBJ1-5, with a possible D match to TRBD1 (5 bases). From germline, CDR1 is DFQATT and CDR2 SNEGSKA (reference sequence). V was pared by 4 bases and J by 0 bases, with 13 bases between. The CDR3 spans 15 residues.

This clonotype has ten or more counts. The chain employs TRBV20-1 and TRBJ2-3; D unclear. Germline CDR1 and CDR2: DFQATT and SNEGSKA (reference sequence). The CDR3 contains 12 residues. Trimming removed 4 bases at V and 1 base at J, with 6 bases between. CDR3 DNA: TGCAGTGCTAAGGGCGGCACAGATACGCAGTATTTT. The encoded protein is CSAKGGTDTQYF.

There are many counts of this clonotype. The DNA for the CDR3 is TGTGCCAGCAGAGTAGCGGGAGGGCTTAATGAGCAGTTCTTC. Translation gives CASRVAGGLNEQFF. The chain combines TRBV2 with TRBJ2-1; TRBD2 aligns across 11 bases. Looked up from germline, CDR1 is SNHLY and CDR2 is FYNNEI. Trimming took 6 bases from V and 7 from J; bases not matched to a gene: 5. CDR3 size: 14 residues.

V is TRBV7-8 and J is TRBJ2-5; D is unclear. The CDR3 is made up of 12 amino acids. Trimming took off 5 bases at V and 5 bases at J, with 9 bases between the two ends. Germline V CDR1 and CDR2: SGHVS, FQNEAQ. CDR3 sequence: CASSPQHETQYF. The CDR3 region has the DNA TGTGCCAGCAGCCCCCAGCACGAGACCCAGTACTTC.

This clonotype was seen just once. The V call is TRBV20-1, the J call TRBJ1-1, with 7 nucleotides matching TRBD1. The CDR3 has 13 residues. Germline CDR1 DFQATT, CDR2 SNEGSKA (reference sequence). The CDR3 is CGGGWTGDTEAFF. DNA of the CDR3: TGCGGTGGGGGGTGGACAGGCGACACTGAAGCTTTCTTT.

V usage is TRBV14 and J usage is TRBJ1-1; D not resolved. The CDR3 is 14 residues long. Trimming removed 2 bases from V and 1 base from J, with 8 bases in between. Germline values: CDR1 SGHDN, CDR2 FVKESK. The CDR3 bases are TGTGCCAGCAGCCAACGGATAGGGAACACTGAAGCTTTCTTT. This sequence encodes CASSQRIGNTEAFF.

This clonotype was counted a few times. This chain joins TRBV29-1 and TRBJ1-3, with D unclear. With 1 base removed from V and 5 bases from J, the gap between germline ends came to 6 bases. The CDR3 contains 12 residues. Germline V gene data show CDR1 as SQVTM and CDR2 as ANQGSEA. Here the CDR3 reads CSVEGRRNTIYF. CDR3 DNA: TGCAGCGTTGAAGGCCGGAGAAACACCATATATTTT.

This clonotype occurred a few times. The rearrangement joins TRBV9 to TRBJ1-2; 7 nucleotides line up with TRBD1. There are 15 residues in the CDR3. Germline CDR1 SGDLS, CDR2 YYNGEE. J lost 4 bases, V lost 0 bases, and 6 bases had no gene match. CDR3 residues: CASSVAGRGTYGYTF. The CDR3 DNA is TGTGCCAGCAGCGTAGCTGGCAGGGGGACCTATGGCTACACCTTC.

The chain combines TRBV7-2 with TRBJ2-1, with TRBD2 matching over 7 bases. Germline V gene sequence: CDR1 SGHTA, CDR2 FQGNSA. The CDR3 is 15 amino acids. The V and J ends lost 0 bases and 4 bases, in that order; junction bases with no gene match: 3. The chain's CDR3 is CASSLAGGIYNEQFF. The CDR3 DNA sequence: TGTGCCAGCAGCTTAGCGGGAGGGATATACAATGAGCAGTTCTTC.